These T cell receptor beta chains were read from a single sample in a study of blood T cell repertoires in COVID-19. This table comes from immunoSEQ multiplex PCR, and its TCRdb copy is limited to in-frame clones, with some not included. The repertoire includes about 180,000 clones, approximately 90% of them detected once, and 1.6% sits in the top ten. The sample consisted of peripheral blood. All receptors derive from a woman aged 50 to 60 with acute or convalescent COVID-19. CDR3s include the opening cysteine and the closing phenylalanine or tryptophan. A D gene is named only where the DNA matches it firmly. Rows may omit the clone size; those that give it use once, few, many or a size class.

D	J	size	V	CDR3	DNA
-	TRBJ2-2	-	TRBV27	CASSFGAGELFF	-
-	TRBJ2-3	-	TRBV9	CASSVSTDTQYF	TGTGCCAGCAGCGTCAGTACAGATACGCAGTATTTT
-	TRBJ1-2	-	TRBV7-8	CASSPQVGNNYGYTF	TGTGCCAGCAGCCCCCAGGTGGGCAATAACTATGGCTACACCTTC
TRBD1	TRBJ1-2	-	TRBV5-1	CASSPSGQNYGYTF	TGCGCCAGCAGCCCCTCGGGACAGAACTATGGCTACACCTTC
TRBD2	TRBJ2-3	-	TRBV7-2	CASSPRLAASTDTQYF	TGTGCCAGCAGTCCCCGACTAGCGGCTAGCACAGATACGCAGTATTTT
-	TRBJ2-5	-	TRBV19	CASSIPGEETQYF	TGTGCCAGTAGTATTCCGGGAGAAGAGACCCAGTACTTC
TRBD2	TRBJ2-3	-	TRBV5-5	CASRKTSGGTSTDTQYF	TGTGCCAGCAGGAAGACTAGCGGGGGGACTAGCACAGATACGCAGTATTTT
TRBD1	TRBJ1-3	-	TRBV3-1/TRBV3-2	CASSLTGTGNTIYF	TGTGCCAGCAGCCTGACAGGGACGGGAAACACCATATATTTT
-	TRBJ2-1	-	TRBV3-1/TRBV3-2	CANTPPDEQFF	TGTGCCAACACGCCCCCCGATGAGCAGTTCTTC
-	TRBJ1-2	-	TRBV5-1	CASGLQGGQPYGYTF	TGCGCCAGCGGGCTCCAAGGCGGGCAGCCCTATGGCTACACCTTC
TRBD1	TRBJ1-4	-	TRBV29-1	CSVYRGGDEKLFF	TGCAGCGTATACAGGGGGGGGGATGAAAAACTGTTTTTT
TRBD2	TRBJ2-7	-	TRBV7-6	CASSPETSGRYEQYF	TGTGCCAGCAGCCCCGAGACTAGCGGGAGATACGAGCAGTACTTC
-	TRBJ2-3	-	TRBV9	CASSGGLSTDTQYF	TGTGCCAGCAGCGGCGGACTTTCAACAGATACGCAGTATTTT
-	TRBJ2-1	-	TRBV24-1	CATSLSGAYNEQFF	TGTGCCACCAGTCTTTCGGGAGCGTACAATGAGCAGTTCTTC
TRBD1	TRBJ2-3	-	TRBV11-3	CASSTRQGRGDTQYF	TGTGCCAGCAGCACCAGACAGGGCCGGGGAGATACGCAGTATTTT
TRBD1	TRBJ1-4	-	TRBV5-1	CASSARTGAISLEKLFF	TGCGCCAGCAGCGCCCGGACAGGGGCTATCTCCCTGGAAAAACTGTTTTTT
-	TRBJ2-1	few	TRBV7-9	CASSPPSWEDEQFF	TGTGCCAGCAGCCCACCTAGTTGGGAGGATGAGCAGTTCTTC
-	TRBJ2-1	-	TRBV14	CASSQMLGGAIEQFF	TGTGCCAGCAGCCAGATGCTGGGGGGGGCGATTGAGCAGTTCTTC
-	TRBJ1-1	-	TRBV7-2	CASSLESGSTEAFF	TGTGCCAGCAGCTTAGAATCTGGCAGCACTGAAGCTTTCTTT
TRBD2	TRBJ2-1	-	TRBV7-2	CASSGSGGYNEQFF	TGTGCCAGCAGCGGGAGCGGGGGGTACAATGAGCAGTTCTTC
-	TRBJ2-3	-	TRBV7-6	CASSLSSSSTDTQYF	TGTGCCAGCAGCCTTAGCTCCAGTAGCACAGATACGCAGTATTTT
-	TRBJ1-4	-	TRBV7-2	CASSLVKGQYEKLFF	TGTGCCAGCAGCTTAGTTAAAGGACAGTACGAAAAACTGTTTTTT
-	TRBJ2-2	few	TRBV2	CASRKEGTTGELFF	TGTGCCAGCAGGAAGGAGGGGACCACCGGGGAGCTGTTTTTT
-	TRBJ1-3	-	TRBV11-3	CASSLVGTTGNTIYF	TGTGCCAGCAGCTTAGTTGGGACTACTGGAAACACCATATATTTT
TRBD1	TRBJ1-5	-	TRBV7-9	CASSEGTAFNQPQHF	TGTGCCAGCAGCGAAGGGACAGCCTTCAATCAGCCCCAGCATTTT
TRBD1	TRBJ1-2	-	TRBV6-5	CASSYSHRGPYGYTF	TGTGCCAGCAGTTACTCTCACAGGGGGCCCTATGGCTACACCTTC
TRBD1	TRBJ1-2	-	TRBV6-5	CASRTGDAGYTF	TGTGCCAGCAGAACAGGGGATGCTGGCTACACCTTC
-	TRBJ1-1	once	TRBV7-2	CASSLRRGMNTEAFF	TGTGCCAGCAGCTTAAGGAGGGGCATGAACACTGAAGCTTTCTTT
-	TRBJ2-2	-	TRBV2	CASSIHAGIRTGELFF	TGTGCCAGCAGCATACACGCCGGGATCCGGACCGGGGAGCTGTTTTTT
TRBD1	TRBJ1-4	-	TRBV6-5	CASSYDRGNEKLFF	TGTGCCAGCAGTTACGACAGGGGAAATGAAAAACTGTTTTTT
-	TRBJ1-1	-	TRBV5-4	CASSFRQNTEAFF	TGTGCCAGCAGCTTCAGACAGAACACTGAAGCTTTCTTT
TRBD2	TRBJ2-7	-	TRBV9	CASSVAGGTYEQYF	TGTGCCAGCAGCGTAGCGGGGGGGACCTACGAGCAGTACTTC
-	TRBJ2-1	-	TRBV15	CATSRDRGLLVSNEQFF	TGTGCCACCAGCAGAGATCGGGGTCTATTAGTCTCCAATGAGCAGTTCTTC
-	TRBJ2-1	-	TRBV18	CASSPGLSSYNEQFF	TGTGCCAGCTCACCCGGACTCTCCTCCTACAATGAGCAGTTCTTC
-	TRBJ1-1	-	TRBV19	CASLLGGAAEAFF	TGTGCCAGTCTCCTGGGGGGGGCCGCTGAAGCTTTCTTT
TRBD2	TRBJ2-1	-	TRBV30	CAWSGGGVLEQFF	TGTGCCTGGAGTGGCGGGGGGGTATTGGAGCAGTTCTTC